The present T cell receptor (beta chain) was sequenced within a study of blood T cell repertoires in COVID-19. The method was immunoSEQ multiplex PCR; TCRdb's version includes in-frame clones alone and lacks a portion of them. The profile shows 300,000 to 350,000 clones, 80% to 95% of them singletons. The V gene's germline CDR1 is MNHEY and CDR2 SVGAGI. This CDR3 region has 15 residues. V dropped 5 bases and J dropped 2 bases, with 16 bases sitting between them. This receptor was identified in a young woman with COVID-19, enrolled during active disease. The rearrangement links TRBV6-5 to TRBJ2-7; maybe TRBD1 (5 bases). The sequenced material came from peripheral blood. The CDR3: CASSRFTGLPYEQYF. As DNA, the CDR3 is TGTGCCAGCAGTAGATTTACAGGTCTCCCCTACGAGCAGTACTTC.